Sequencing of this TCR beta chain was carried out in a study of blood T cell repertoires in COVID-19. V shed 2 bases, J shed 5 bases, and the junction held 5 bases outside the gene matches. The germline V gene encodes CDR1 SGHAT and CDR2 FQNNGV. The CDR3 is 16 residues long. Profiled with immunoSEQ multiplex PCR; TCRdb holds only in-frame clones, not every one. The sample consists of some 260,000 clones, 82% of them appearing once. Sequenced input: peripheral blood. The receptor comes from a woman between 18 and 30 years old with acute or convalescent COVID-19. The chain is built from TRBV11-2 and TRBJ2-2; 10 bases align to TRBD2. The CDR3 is CASSLPLAGVTGELFF. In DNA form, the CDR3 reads TGTGCCAGCAGCTTACCCCTAGCGGGAGTAACCGGGGAGCTGTTTTTT.